Listed here are 21 T cell receptor beta chains from one sample, sequenced in a study of cytomegalovirus exposure and HLA in healthy donors. PCR used 60 Vbeta primers and 13 Jbeta primers. Libraries were prepared by immunoSEQ multiplex PCR; TCRdb keeps only in-frame clonotypes and omits some of them. The data hold about 210,000 clones, with 81% observed a single time. The sequencing sample was made of PBMCs. The origin of the receptors is a middle-aged man in good health and CMV-seropositive.

V usage is TRBV7-3 and J usage is TRBJ2-5; 16 nucleotides agree with TRBD2. Germline V gives CDR1 SGHTA, CDR2 FQGTGA. J gave up 2 bases and V 2 bases, and 2 bases lay outside the gene matches. CDR3 length: 17 amino acids. For the CDR3, the DNA is TGTGCCAGCAGCTTAGGGACTAGCGGGGGGGCACAAGAGACCCAGTACTTC. This translates into CASSLGTSGGAQETQYF.

The V and J genes are TRBV19 and TRBJ2-7; 12 bases match TRBD1. Per germline, CDR1 LNHDA and CDR2 SQIVND (reference sequence). CDR3 length: 16 residues. The trim removed 1 base at V and 3 bases at J, leaving 4 bases unmatched. CDR3: CASSIAGTGGFYEQYF. CDR3 bases: TGTGCCAGTAGTATAGCCGGGACAGGGGGCTTCTACGAGCAGTACTTC.

The rearrangement links TRBV19 to TRBJ2-7; TRBD2 is a possible D gene (6 bases). Germline CDR1 and CDR2: LNHDA and SQIVND (reference sequence). V was clipped by 5 bases and J by 3 bases, with 14 bases between them. The CDR3 runs 14 residues. CDR3 sequence reads: CASSAGASVYEQYF. The CDR3 nucleotides read TGTGCCAGTAGTGCCGGGGCTAGCGTCTACGAGCAGTACTTC.

This clone has more than one count but fewer than ten. The CDR3 sequence: CASSLALDGELFF. The CDR3 DNA is TGTGCCAGCAGCTTAGCCCTAGACGGGGAGCTGTTTTTT. The chain links TRBV7-6 to TRBJ2-2; the D is unclear. Germline V gene lookup returns CDR1 SGHVS and CDR2 FNYEAQ. Trimming cost V 0 bases and J 7 bases, with 6 bases left between them. The CDR3 has 13 residues. Looking up the rest from reference TRBV7-6 and TRBJ2-2 gives the full variable domain: GAGVSQSPRYKVTKRGQDVALRCDPISGHVSLYWYRQALGQGPEFLTYFNYEAQQDKSGLPNDRFSAERPEGSISTLTIQRTEQRDSAMYRCASSLALDGELFFGEGSRLTVL.

The J gene is TRBJ2-5, the V gene TRBV5-1; D might be TRBD1 (5 bases). The J call may be wrong; the DNA end is better matched by TRBJ2-7. Germline CDR1 SGHRS, CDR2 YFSETQ. CDR3 size: 14 residues. The CDR3 region is CASSLAGSSNEQYF. In DNA, the CDR3 is TGCGCCAGCAGCTTGGCAGGGTCGAGCAACGAGCAGTACTTC.

V gene TRBV11-3 combines with J gene TRBJ2-3; 12 bases match TRBD2. Per germline, CDR1 SGHNT and CDR2 YENEEA. The CDR3 length is 20 residues. Trimming at V came to 5 bases and at J to 6 bases, leaving 21 bases not matched to a gene. CDR3 DNA sequence: TGTGCCAGCAGCCTCGGACAGGGCGCTCCGCTAGCGGGAGGGCCTGATACGCAGTATTTT. Encoded protein: CASSLGQGAPLAGGPDTQYF.

This chain joins TRBV5-4 and TRBJ2-2, with 11 bases that match TRBD2. This CDR3 is 16 amino acids long. After removal of 3 bases from V and 2 bases from J, the junction contained 3 bases not matched to a gene. Per the germline V gene, CDR1 is SGHNT and CDR2 is YYREEE (reference sequence). In DNA form, the CDR3 reads TGTGCCAGCAGCTCCGGGACTAGCGGTAACACCGGGGAGCTGTTTTTT. This encodes CASSSGTSGNTGELFF.

This CDR3 reads CASSHSLAGGRETQYF. The CDR3 DNA sequence: TGTGCCAGCAGCCACTCCCTAGCGGGAGGAAGGGAGACCCAGTACTTC. V and J are TRBV4-2 and TRBJ2-5; TRBD2 matches 11 bases. CDR1 LGHNA and CDR2 YNFKEQ come from the germline V gene. This CDR3 contains 16 residues. V was pared by 3 bases and J by 5 bases, with 8 bases of the junction left unmatched.

Here the CDR3 DNA reads TGTGCCAGCAGTTCGGACAGACAAGAGACCCAGTACTTC. It yields the protein CASSSDRQETQYF. V is TRBV7-2 and J is TRBJ2-5, with D possibly matching TRBD1 (6 bases). Germline V gives CDR1 SGHTA, CDR2 FQGNSA. This CDR3 comprises 13 residues. Between the trimmed V and J ends, which lost 6 bases and 2 bases, there was a span of 10 bases. The full variable domain, completed using reference TRBV7-2 and TRBJ2-5, is GAGVSQSPSNKVTEKGKDVELRCDPISGHTALYWYRQSLGQGLEFLIYFQGNSAPDKSGLPSDRFSAERTGGSVSTLTIQRTQQEDSAVYLCASSSDRQETQYFGPGTRLLVL.

This chain uses TRBV7-2 with TRBJ1-2; 9 positions match TRBD1. With V trimmed by 1 base and J by 8 bases, 5 bases remained unmatched. The CDR3 totals 14 residues. CDR1 is SGHTA, CDR2 FQGNSA, per germline. CDR3 in amino acids: CASSLGQGDLGYTF. The CDR3 coding sequence is TGTGCCAGCAGCTTAGGACAGGGGGATCTCGGCTACACCTTC.

The V and J genes are TRBV4-1 and TRBJ1-2; the D gene is possibly TRBD1 (5 bases). Trimming cost V 5 bases and J 7 bases, with 20 bases left between them. Germline values: CDR1 MGHRA, CDR2 YSYEKL. This CDR3 contains 15 residues. CDR3 sequence reads: CASSFLPAGRSGYTF. The CDR3 DNA reads as TGCGCCAGCAGCTTCCTCCCCGCAGGGCGTAGTGGCTACACCTTC.

The V and J genes are TRBV19 and TRBJ2-5; tentative D call: TRBD1 (5 bases). V dropped 3 bases and J dropped 5 bases, with 19 bases sitting between them. Germline V CDR1 and CDR2: LNHDA, SQIVND (reference sequence). CDR3 length equals 16 residues. CDR3 sequence: CASSIERGFGLETQYF. For the CDR3, the DNA is TGTGCCAGTAGTATCGAAAGGGGCTTTGGGTTGGAGACCCAGTACTTC.

As concerns this clone: One end of the junction fails to match germline, which may point to a read error. The chain employs TRBV5-6 and TRBJ2-1; 9 nucleotides line up with TRBD1. Germline V lookup: CDR1 SGHDT, CDR2 YYEEEE. The CDR3 sequence is 13 residues long. The CDR3 coding sequence is TGTGCCAGCAGGACCCGGGACAGGGTCATGCGGGTCTTC. Translation: CASRTRDRVMRVF.

This rearrangement joins TRBV18 to TRBJ2-1, with 9 bases lining up with TRBD2. Trimming cost V 3 bases and J 6 bases; bases outside gene matches: 6. The CDR3 has 15 residues. The germline V gene encodes CDR1 KGHSH and CDR2 LQKENI. The CDR3 DNA follows: TGTGCCAGCTCACCTCCGGGACTAGCCTTCAATGAGCAGTTCTTC. It is translated as CASSPPGLAFNEQFF. Full variable domain (remainder filled in from reference TRBV18 and TRBJ2-1): NAGVMQNPRHLVRRRGQEARLRCSPMKGHSHVYWYRQLPEEGLKFMVYLQKENIIDESGMPKERFSAEFPKEGPSILRIQQVVRGDSAAYFCASSPPGLAFNEQFFGPGTRLTVL.

The chain recombines TRBV15 with TRBJ2-3; tentative D call: TRBD2 (5 bases). The CDR3 totals 16 residues. CDR1 is LNHNV and CDR2 is YYDKDF in the germline V gene (reference sequence). V was trimmed by 0 bases and J by 2 bases, leaving 12 bases between them. CDR3 region: CATSRDQSGVTDTQYF. Here the CDR3 DNA reads TGTGCCACCAGCAGAGATCAAAGCGGAGTCACAGATACGCAGTATTTT.

The genes are TRBV4-2 and TRBJ2-2, with TRBD2 matching over 10 bases. Per the germline V gene, CDR1 is LGHNA and CDR2 is YNFKEQ. CDR3 length equals 18 residues. V shed 3 bases, J shed 0 bases, and the junction held 7 bases outside the gene matches. CDR3 sequence reads: CASSQKIAGGPNTGELFF. The CDR3 bases are TGTGCCAGCAGCCAGAAAATAGCGGGAGGCCCGAACACCGGGGAGCTGTTTTTT.

The chain couples TRBV5-8 to TRBJ2-5; 13 bases are shared with TRBD2. Looked up from germline, CDR1 is SGHTS and CDR2 is YDEGEE. The ends lost 4 bases at V and 0 bases at J; junction bases unmatched: 9. This CDR3 spans 18 amino acids. The CDR3 sequence: CASSHGLAGVGYQETQYF. The CDR3, as DNA: TGTGCCAGCAGCCACGGACTAGCGGGAGTAGGGTACCAAGAGACCCAGTACTTC. Looking up the rest from reference TRBV5-8 and TRBJ2-5 gives the full variable domain: EAGVTQSPTHLIKTRGQQATLRCSPISGHTSVYWYQQALGLGLQFLLWYDEGEERNRGNFPPRFSGRQFPNYSSELNVNALELEDSALYLCASSHGLAGVGYQETQYFGPGTRLLVL.

The chain joins TRBV10-3 to TRBJ2-1, with TRBD1 matching 10 bases. CDR3 length: 14 amino acids. Looked up from germline, CDR1 is ENHRY and CDR2 is SYGVKD. V lost 5 bases, J lost 7 bases, and 5 bases stayed unmatched. In DNA, the CDR3 is TGTGCCATCAGTTCGACAGGGGGCGCGAATGAGCAGTTCTTC. Translating gives CAISSTGGANEQFF.

The J gene is TRBJ2-7, the V gene TRBV20-1, with D perhaps TRBD2 (5 bases). The V and J ends lost 5 bases and 7 bases respectively, with 9 bases between them. CDR3 size: 10 residues. Germline CDR1 and CDR2: DFQATT and SNEGSKA (reference sequence). CDR3 residues: CSAVLEEQYF. CDR3 sequence (DNA): TGCAGTGCTGTACTAGAAGAGCAGTACTTC.

The rearrangement uses TRBV6-5 and TRBJ2-3; 7 nucleotides line up with TRBD2. The CDR3 sequence is 15 residues long. Germline V gene lookup returns CDR1 MNHEY and CDR2 SVGAGI. The ends lost 6 bases at V and 0 bases at J; junction bases unmatched: 6. CDR3 nucleotide sequence: TGTGCCAGCAGGAGGGACTATTCTAGCACAGATACGCAGTATTTT. Protein product: CASRRDYSSTDTQYF.

The chain employs TRBV11-2 and TRBJ1-1, with D possibly TRBD1 on 5 matching bases. Germline V gives CDR1 SGHAT, CDR2 FQNNGV. Trimming stripped 6 bases from V and 6 bases from J, with 20 bases between. CDR3 length: 15 amino acids. This CDR3 reads CASRALGGGVAEAFF. The CDR3 nucleotides read TGTGCCAGCAGAGCCCTAGGAGGAGGGGTGGCTGAAGCTTTCTTT.